This entry lists 22 T cell receptor beta chains sequenced from one sample in a study of blood T cell repertoires in COVID-19. Only in-frame clones appear in the TCRdb table, and some are missing; sequencing was by immunoSEQ multiplex PCR. In the table there are approximately 74,000 clones, around nine tenths of which are singletons. Sequencing was done on a sample of peripheral blood. These receptors originate from a woman aged 55-70 years with acute or convalescent COVID-19.

The chain has TRBV4-1 and TRBJ2-7; maybe TRBD2 (6 bases). The CDR3 spans 16 residues. Germline assignment: CDR1 MGHRA and CDR2 YSYEKL. Trimming cost V 0 bases and J 3 bases, with 15 bases left between them. CDR3 DNA sequence: TGCGCCAGCAGCCAAGATCAGGGAGGAGCGGGCTACGAGCAGTACTTC. Translation: CASSQDQGGAGYEQYF.

V and J are TRBV10-3 and TRBJ1-5; 8 bases line up with TRBD1. This CDR3 has 14 residues. Germline values: CDR1 ENHRY, CDR2 SYGVKD. The J segment lost 4 bases and the V segment lost 6 bases, leaving 5 bases of the junction unmatched. The CDR3: CAISRTGKNQPQHF. The CDR3 DNA reads TGTGCCATCAGCCGGACAGGGAAGAATCAGCCCCAGCATTTT.

The chain carries TRBV5-1 and TRBJ2-2; TRBD2 matches at 13 bases. The CDR3 extends over 18 amino acids. J lost 5 bases, V lost 0 bases, and 7 bases had no gene match. Germline assignment: CDR1 SGHRS and CDR2 YFSETQ. CDR3 amino acids: CASSLGTSGGPRTGELFF. The CDR3 DNA sequence: TGCGCCAGCAGCTTGGGGACTAGCGGGGGCCCGAGGACCGGGGAGCTGTTTTTT.

The V gene is TRBV11-3, the J gene TRBJ2-5; TRBD2 might be the D (5 bases). The CDR3 is made up of 13 amino acids. V was clipped by 3 bases and J by 2 bases, with 7 bases between them. Per germline, CDR1 SGHNT and CDR2 YENEEA. CDR3 DNA: TGTGCCAGCAGCTTCCGGGGACAAGAGACCCAGTACTTC. Protein: CASSFRGQETQYF.

The V gene is TRBV3-1 (or the pseudogene TRBV3-2), the J gene TRBJ2-1, with 8 bases aligning to TRBD1. J lost 7 bases, V lost 4 bases, and 6 bases had no gene match. The CDR3 runs to 14 residues. Looked up from germline, CDR1 is LGHDT and CDR2 is YNNKEL (reference sequence). Here the CDR3 reads CASSLRQGRNEQFF. For the CDR3, the DNA is TGTGCCAGCAGCCTAAGACAGGGGAGGAATGAGCAGTTCTTC.

The chain has TRBV18 and TRBJ2-5; 10 bases are shared with TRBD2. Germline CDR1 KGHSH, CDR2 LQKENI. This CDR3 has 15 residues. The V gene end was trimmed by 4 bases and the J gene end by 1 base; junction bases not matched to a gene: 3. The CDR3 DNA reads TGTGCCAGCTCACTACTAGCGGGACCCCAAGAGACCCAGTACTTC. It yields the protein CASSLLAGPQETQYF.

The chain links TRBV6-5 to TRBJ1-3; D gene ambiguous. V lost 7 bases to trimming and J lost 7 bases, with 8 bases between them. CDR1 is MNHEY, CDR2 SVGAGI, per germline. The length of the CDR3 is 11 residues. CDR3 in DNA: TGTGCCAGCATATCCGTCAACACCATATATTTT. It is translated as CASISVNTIYF.

This chain joins TRBV12-3 or TRBV12-4 and TRBJ1-6; D is undetermined. The CDR3 runs to 12 residues. The V end was cut by 6 bases, the J end by 15 bases, with 15 bases between. In nucleotides, the CDR3 is TGTGCCAGCAGCACCCAGGCGTCTGGCCTCCACTTT. Amino acid sequence: CASSTQASGLHF.

This clone appeared once. This chain links TRBV14 with TRBJ2-7; perhaps TRBD1 as D (6 bases). Germline CDR1 SGHDN, CDR2 FVKESK. The V end was cut by 1 base, the J end by 4 bases, with 11 bases between. This CDR3 has 14 residues. CDR3 loop: CASSQGNRDYEQYF. The CDR3 DNA is TGTGCCAGCAGCCAAGGTAACAGGGATTACGAGCAGTACTTC.

The chain has TRBV7-9 and TRBJ1-2; no firm D call. Per the germline V gene, CDR1 is SEHNR and CDR2 is FQNEAQ (reference sequence). V dropped 1 base and J dropped 8 bases, with 20 bases sitting between them. This CDR3 region has 16 residues. The CDR3 sequence is CASSLVALGDVFGYTF. The CDR3 coding sequence is TGTGCCAGCAGCTTAGTAGCCCTAGGAGACGTCTTCGGCTACACCTTC.

J is TRBJ2-3 and V is TRBV11-2; 13 bases are a match to TRBD2. V trimming: 1 base; J trimming: 5 bases; junction bases outside the gene matches: 3. Germline CDR1 is SGHAT and CDR2 is FQNNGV. This CDR3 has 16 amino acids. CDR3 nucleotide sequence: TGTGCCAGCAGCTTAGGGACTAGCGGGGGTCAAGATACGCAGTATTTT. It yields the protein CASSLGTSGGQDTQYF.

The chain joins TRBV30 to TRBJ1-5; D might be TRBD1 (6 bases). CDR1 and CDR2 from the germline V gene are GTSNPN and SVGIG (reference sequence). The V end lost 3 bases, the J end lost 6 bases, and 12 bases lay between the germline ends. This CDR3 has 13 residues. The CDR3 DNA reads TGTGCCTGGAGGGGAACAGGGAGTCAGCCCCAGCATTTT. Encoded protein: CAWRGTGSQPQHF.

J is TRBJ2-4 and V is TRBV5-6, with a possible D match to TRBD2 (6 bases). CDR1 and CDR2 (germline): SGHDT, YYEEEE. The CDR3 covers 15 residues. Trimming pared 1 base from V and 1 base from J, leaving 9 bases between. CDR3 loop: CASSLYGGAKNIQYF. CDR3 nucleotides: TGTGCCAGCAGCTTGTATGGGGGGGCCAAAAACATTCAGTACTTC. The complete variable domain, with remaining parts taken from reference TRBV5-6 and TRBJ2-4, reads DAGVTQSPTHLIKTRGQQVTLRCSPKSGHDTVSWYQQALGQGPQFIFQYYEEEERQRGNFPDRFSGHQFPNYSSELNVNALLLGDSALYLCASSLYGGAKNIQYFGAGTRLSVL.

This clone was seen a single time. The gene calls are TRBV27 and TRBJ1-4; 9 nucleotides line up with TRBD1. The V gene's germline CDR1 is MNHEY and CDR2 SMNVEV (reference sequence). The CDR3 is 16 residues long. Trimming cost V 6 bases and J 7 bases; bases outside gene matches: 12. As DNA, the CDR3 is TGTGCCAGCAGCCCCCACGGGACAGGGAATCTTGAAAAACTGTTTTTT. Its protein product is CASSPHGTGNLEKLFF.

This chain joins TRBV19 and TRBJ1-5; TRBD1 agrees at 7 bases. The trim removed 4 bases at V and 6 bases at J, leaving 15 bases unmatched. The CDR3 extends over 17 amino acids. Germline V gives CDR1 LNHDA, CDR2 SQIVND (reference sequence). The CDR3 loop is CASSTLQGIGGSQPQHF. In nucleotides, the CDR3 is TGTGCCAGTAGTACCTTACAGGGGATCGGCGGCAGTCAGCCCCAGCATTTT.

V is TRBV10-3 and J is TRBJ1-1; weak D call: TRBD1 (6 bases). This CDR3 has 16 amino acids. Germline CDR1 is ENHRY and CDR2 is SYGVKD. V was trimmed by 11 bases and J by 0 bases, leaving 22 bases between them. CDR3 DNA sequence: TGTGCCGCCCGCCCGGCGAGCGGGGGCATGAACACTGAAGCTTTCTTT. Protein sequence: CAARPASGGMNTEAFF.

The chain uses TRBV28 and TRBJ1-5; D is undetermined. The CDR3 is made up of 14 amino acids. CDR1 and CDR2 (germline): MDHEN, SYDVKM. V was shortened by 1 base and J by 9 bases, with 13 bases between the two germline ends. This CDR3 is CASSLSGAEGPQHF. CDR3 nucleotides: TGTGCCAGCAGTTTATCGGGTGCAGAGGGGCCCCAGCATTTT.

The chain has TRBV6-6 and TRBJ2-2, with unresolved D. Trimming took 7 bases from V and 1 from J, leaving 10 bases between them. The CDR3 runs to 14 residues. From germline, CDR1 is MNHNY and CDR2 SVGAGI (reference sequence). The CDR3 DNA follows: TGTGCCAGCAAGTGGCAGGTGAACACCGGGGAGCTGTTTTTT. Translated, it gives CASKWQVNTGELFF.

The chain uses TRBV28 and TRBJ1-5; maybe TRBD1 (5 bases). CDR1 and CDR2 from the germline V gene are MDHEN and SYDVKM. V gave up 6 bases and J gave up 4 bases, with 10 bases separating them. The CDR3 consists of 13 residues. The CDR3 protein is CASSRPGNQPQHF. CDR3 coding DNA: TGTGCCAGCAGCAGGCCAGGGAATCAGCCCCAGCATTTT.

The chain links TRBV27 to TRBJ1-6, with 10 bases matching TRBD1. The germline CDR1 and CDR2 sequences are MNHEY and SMNVEV (reference sequence). The V and J ends lost 4 bases and 8 bases, in that order; junction bases with no gene match: 5. This CDR3 is 15 amino acids long. DNA for the CDR3: TGTGCCAGCAGTTCCCGGGACAGGGGTGATTCACCCCTCCACTTT. This gives the protein CASSSRDRGDSPLHF.

The V call is TRBV19, the J call TRBJ2-7, with D possibly matching TRBD1 (6 bases). CDR1 is LNHDA, CDR2 SQIVND, per germline (reference sequence). V was trimmed by 6 bases and J by 7 bases, leaving 16 bases between them. This CDR3 is built from 13 residues. CDR3 protein: CASSRTDGLEQYF. The DNA of the CDR3 is TGTGCCAGTAGCAGGACAGACGGCCTTGAGCAGTACTTC.

V usage is TRBV9 and J usage is TRBJ2-1; 9 bases map to TRBD1. This CDR3 is 15 amino acids long. The J segment lost 4 bases and the V segment lost 3 bases, leaving 5 bases of the junction unmatched. The germline CDR1 and CDR2 sequences are SGDLS and YYNGEE. As DNA, the CDR3 is TGTGCCAGCAGCGCTGGACAGGGGACGTACAATGAGCAGTTCTTC. Protein product: CASSAGQGTYNEQFF.